This TCR beta chain emerged from a study of shared clonotypes between healthy human individuals. Of note for this clone: Its antigen is still unknown.

Positive CCR7 selection of CD45RO-negative cells yielded the naive CD8 cells, and terminally differentiated effector memory CD45RA+ cells were excluded. The healthy adult donors were HIV-negative and reported no recent acute infections or vaccinations. Generated by immunoSEQ multiplex PCR, the TCRdb table keeps only in-frame clones and is missing some. Of about 2.2 million clones listed, around 95% are singletons. Study-wide results and limits: Sampling covered nothing but blood. Tissue TCR repertoires likely differ from those found in blood. Clonotype sharing across four donors was observed for approximately 5% of naive CD4 clonotypes. Rarefaction showed sorted-subset sequencing was incomplete despite large depth.

Deletions cut 0 bases from V and 3 bases from J, with 12 bases between. The CDR3 loop spans 17 amino acids. CDR1 is LNHDA, CDR2 SQIVND, per germline (reference sequence). V and J are TRBV19 and TRBJ2-6, with unresolved D. The source material was naive CD8+ T cells from PBMCs. This TCR was sampled from a man younger than 30 in good health. Some clones in this sample may be carry-over from other donors' samples. For the CDR3, the DNA is TGTGCCAGTAGTATAGACGTCGTGGCTAGTGGGGCCAACGTCCTGACTTTC. Its protein is CASSIDVVASGANVLTF.